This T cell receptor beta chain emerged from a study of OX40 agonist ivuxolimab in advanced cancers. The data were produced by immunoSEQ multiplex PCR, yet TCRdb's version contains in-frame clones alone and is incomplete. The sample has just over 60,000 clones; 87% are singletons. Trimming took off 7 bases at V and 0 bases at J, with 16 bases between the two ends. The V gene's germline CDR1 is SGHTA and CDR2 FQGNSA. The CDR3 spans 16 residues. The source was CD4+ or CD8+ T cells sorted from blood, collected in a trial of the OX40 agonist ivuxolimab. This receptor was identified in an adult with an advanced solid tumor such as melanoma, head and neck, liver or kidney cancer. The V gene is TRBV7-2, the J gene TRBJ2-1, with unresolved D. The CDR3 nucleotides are TGTGCCAGCACCCCAAGCGCTCTTAGCTCCTACAATGAGCAGTTCTTC. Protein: CASTPSALSSYNEQFF. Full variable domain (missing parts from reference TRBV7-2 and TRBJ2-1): GAGVSQSPSNKVTEKGKDVELRCDPISGHTALYWYRQSLGQGLEFLIYFQGNSAPDKSGLPSDRFSAERTGGSVSTLTIQRTQQEDSAVYLCASTPSALSSYNEQFFGPGTRLTVL.